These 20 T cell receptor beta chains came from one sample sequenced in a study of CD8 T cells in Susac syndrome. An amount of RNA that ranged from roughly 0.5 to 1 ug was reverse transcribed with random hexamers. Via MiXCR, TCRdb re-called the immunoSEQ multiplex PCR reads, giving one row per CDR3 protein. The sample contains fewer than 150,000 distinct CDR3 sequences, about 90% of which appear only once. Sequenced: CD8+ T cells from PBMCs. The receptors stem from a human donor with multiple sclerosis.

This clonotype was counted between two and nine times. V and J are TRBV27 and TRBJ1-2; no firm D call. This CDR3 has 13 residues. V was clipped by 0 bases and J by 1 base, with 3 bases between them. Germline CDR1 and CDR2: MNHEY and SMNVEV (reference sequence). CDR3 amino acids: CASSLSVNYGYTF. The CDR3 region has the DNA TGTGCCAGCAGTTTATCTGTTAACTATGGCTACACCTTC.

This CDR3 reads CSVVPVNVETQYF. In DNA form, the CDR3 reads TGCAGCGTTGTTCCGGTTAACGTAGAGACCCAGTACTTC. This chain joins TRBV29-1 and TRBJ2-5; the D is unclear. V shed 4 bases and J shed 4 bases, with 13 bases lying between them. Germline CDR1 and CDR2: SQVTM and ANQGSEA. This CDR3 has 13 amino acids.

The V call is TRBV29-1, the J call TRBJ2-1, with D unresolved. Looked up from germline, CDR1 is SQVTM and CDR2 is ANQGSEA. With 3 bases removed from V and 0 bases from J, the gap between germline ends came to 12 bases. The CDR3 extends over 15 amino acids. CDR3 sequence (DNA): TGCAGCGTTGAGGAAGGCCTAAGCTCCTACAATGAGCAGTTCTTC. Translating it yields CSVEEGLSSYNEQFF.

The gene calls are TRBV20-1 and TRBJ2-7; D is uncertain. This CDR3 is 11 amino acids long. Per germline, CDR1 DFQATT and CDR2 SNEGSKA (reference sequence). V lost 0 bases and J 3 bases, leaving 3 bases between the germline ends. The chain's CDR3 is CSARDLYEQYF. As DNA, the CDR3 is TGCAGTGCTAGAGATCTCTACGAGCAGTACTTC.

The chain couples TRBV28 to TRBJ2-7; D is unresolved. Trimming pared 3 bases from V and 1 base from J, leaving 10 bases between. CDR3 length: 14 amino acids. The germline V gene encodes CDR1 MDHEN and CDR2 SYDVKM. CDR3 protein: CASSFAGGSYEQYF. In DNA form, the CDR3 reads TGTGCCAGCAGTTTCGCAGGCGGATCCTACGAGCAGTACTTC.

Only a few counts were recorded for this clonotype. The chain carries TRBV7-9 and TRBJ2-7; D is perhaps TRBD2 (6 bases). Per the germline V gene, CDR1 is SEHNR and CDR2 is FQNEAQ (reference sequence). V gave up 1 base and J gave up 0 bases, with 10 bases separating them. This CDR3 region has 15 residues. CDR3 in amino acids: CASSLGREYSYEQYF. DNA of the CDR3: TGTGCCAGCAGCTTAGGACGGGAGTACTCCTACGAGCAGTACTTC.

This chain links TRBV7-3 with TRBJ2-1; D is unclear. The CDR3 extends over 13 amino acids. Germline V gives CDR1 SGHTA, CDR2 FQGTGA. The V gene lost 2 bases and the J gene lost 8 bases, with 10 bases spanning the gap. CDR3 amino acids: CASSLLAWDEQFF. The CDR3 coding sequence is TGTGCCAGCAGCTTACTGGCGTGGGATGAGCAGTTCTTC.

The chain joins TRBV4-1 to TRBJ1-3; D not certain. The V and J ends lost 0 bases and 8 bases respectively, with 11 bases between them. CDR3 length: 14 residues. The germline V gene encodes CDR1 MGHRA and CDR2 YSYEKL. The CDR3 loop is CASSQDLLGYTIYF. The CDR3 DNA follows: TGCGCCAGCAGCCAAGATCTACTGGGATACACCATATATTTT.

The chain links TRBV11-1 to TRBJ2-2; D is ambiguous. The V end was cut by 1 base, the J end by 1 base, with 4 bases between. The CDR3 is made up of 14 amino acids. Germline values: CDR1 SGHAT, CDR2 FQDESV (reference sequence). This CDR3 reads CASSLVGNTGELFF. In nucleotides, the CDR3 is TGTGCCAGCAGCTTAGTGGGGAACACCGGGGAGCTGTTTTTT. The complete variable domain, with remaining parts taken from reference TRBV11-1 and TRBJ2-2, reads EAEVAQSPRYKITEKSQAVAFWCDPISGHATLYWYRQILGQGPELLVQFQDESVVDDSQLPKDRFSAERLKGVDSTLKIQPAELGDSAMYLCASSLVGNTGELFFGEGSRLTVL.

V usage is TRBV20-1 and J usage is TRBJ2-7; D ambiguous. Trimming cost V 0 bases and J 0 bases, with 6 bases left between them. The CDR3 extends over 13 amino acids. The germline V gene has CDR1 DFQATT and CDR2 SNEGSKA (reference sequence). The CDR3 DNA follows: TGCAGTGCTAGAGAACGGGTCTCCTACGAGCAGTACTTC. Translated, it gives CSARERVSYEQYF.

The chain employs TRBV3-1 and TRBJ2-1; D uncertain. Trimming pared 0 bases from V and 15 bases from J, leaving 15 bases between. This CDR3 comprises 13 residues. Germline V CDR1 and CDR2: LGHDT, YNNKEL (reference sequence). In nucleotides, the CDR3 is TGTGCCAGCAGCCAAGAATTGGGCAGGTTGGCGTTCTTC. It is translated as CASSQELGRLAFF.

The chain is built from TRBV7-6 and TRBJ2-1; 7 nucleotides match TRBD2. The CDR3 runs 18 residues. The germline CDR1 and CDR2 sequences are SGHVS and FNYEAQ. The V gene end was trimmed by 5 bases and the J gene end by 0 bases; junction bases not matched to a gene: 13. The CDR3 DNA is TGTGCCAGCAGCCTAACGACCGGGGGGAATCCCTCCTACAATGAGCAGTTCTTC. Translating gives CASSLTTGGNPSYNEQFF.

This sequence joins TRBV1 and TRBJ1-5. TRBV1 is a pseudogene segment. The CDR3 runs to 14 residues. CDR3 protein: CTSPRYQDNQPQHF. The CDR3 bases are TGCACCAGCCCACGGTACCAGGATAATCAGCCCCAGCATTTT.

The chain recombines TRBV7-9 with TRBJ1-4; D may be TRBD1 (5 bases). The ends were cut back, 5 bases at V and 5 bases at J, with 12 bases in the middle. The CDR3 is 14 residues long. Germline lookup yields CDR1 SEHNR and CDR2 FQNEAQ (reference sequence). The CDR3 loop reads CASSVGTRNEKLFF. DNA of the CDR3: TGTGCCAGCAGCGTCGGGACGAGGAATGAAAAACTGTTTTTT. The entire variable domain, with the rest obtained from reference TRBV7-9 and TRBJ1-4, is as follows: DTGVSQNPRHKITKRGQNVTFRCDPISEHNRLYWYRQTLGQGPEFLTYFQNEAQLEKSRLLSDRFSAERPKGSFSTLEIQRTEQGDSAMYLCASSVGTRNEKLFFGSGTQLSVL.

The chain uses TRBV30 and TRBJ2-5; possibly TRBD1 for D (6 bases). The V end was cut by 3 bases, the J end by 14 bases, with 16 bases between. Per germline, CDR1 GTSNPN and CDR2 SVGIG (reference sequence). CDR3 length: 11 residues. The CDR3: CAWREDSRGYF. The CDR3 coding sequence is TGTGCCTGGAGGGAGGACAGTAGGGGATACTTC.

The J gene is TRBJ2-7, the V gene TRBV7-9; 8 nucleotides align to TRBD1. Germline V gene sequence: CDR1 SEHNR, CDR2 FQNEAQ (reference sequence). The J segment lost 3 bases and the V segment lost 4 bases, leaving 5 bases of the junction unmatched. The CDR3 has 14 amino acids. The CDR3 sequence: CASSSGQVDYEQYF. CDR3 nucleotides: TGTGCCAGCAGCTCGGGACAGGTAGACTACGAGCAGTACTTC.

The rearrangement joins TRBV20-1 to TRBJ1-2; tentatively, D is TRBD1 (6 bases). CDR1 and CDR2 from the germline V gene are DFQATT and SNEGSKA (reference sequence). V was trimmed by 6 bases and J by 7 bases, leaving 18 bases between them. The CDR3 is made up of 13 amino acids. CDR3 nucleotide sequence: TGCAGTGCCCCGGACAGAACCCCGAGTGGCTACACCTTC. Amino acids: CSAPDRTPSGYTF.

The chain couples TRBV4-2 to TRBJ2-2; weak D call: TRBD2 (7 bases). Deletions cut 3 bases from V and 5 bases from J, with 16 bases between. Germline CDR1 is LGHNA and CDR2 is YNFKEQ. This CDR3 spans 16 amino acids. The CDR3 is CASSHREGGGTGELFF. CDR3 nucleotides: TGTGCCAGCAGCCATCGTGAGGGGGGAGGGACCGGGGAGCTGTTTTTT.

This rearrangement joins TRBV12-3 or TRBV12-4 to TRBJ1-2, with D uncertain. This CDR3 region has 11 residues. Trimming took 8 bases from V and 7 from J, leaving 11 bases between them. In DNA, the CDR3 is TGTGCCAGCCAAAGGGAGTCTGGCTACACCTTC. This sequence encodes CASQRESGYTF.

The CDR3 DNA reads as TGTGCCAGCATGGGGCTGCTCTCTGGGGCCAACGTCCTGACTTTC. Protein sequence: CASMGLLSGANVLTF. This chain joins TRBV6-2 or TRBV6-3 and TRBJ2-6; a weak D match, TRBD1 (5 bases). The CDR3 consists of 15 residues. CDR1 and CDR2 (germline): MNHEY, SVGEGT. V gave up 7 bases and J gave up 0 bases, with 10 bases separating them.